A selection of T cell receptor beta chains follows, all from one sample in a study of T cell responses to AZD1222 COVID-19 vaccine. The table came from immunoSEQ multiplex PCR; TCRdb's copy has only in-frame clones and leaves some out. The repertoire has some 150,000 clones, approximately 88% of them found once; the top ten carry about 15%. This specimen consisted of peripheral blood, obtained on day 0 of AZD1222 vaccination. The receptors derive from an adult in good health. Each CDR3 is given with its conserved first and last residue. D genes are given only for firm matches. Size is stated for part of the rows, as once, few or many counts, or as a class when the clone is expanded.

clone size,D gene,J gene,V gene,CDR3 protein,CDR3 DNA
-,-,TRBJ1-2,TRBV12-3/TRBV12-4,CASSLRDYTF,TGTGCCAGCAGTTTAAGGGACTACACCTTC
-,-,TRBJ1-3,TRBV2,CASSVPGHSPGNTIYF,TGTGCCAGCAGTGTACCCGGACACTCTCCTGGAAACACCATATATTTT
-,-,TRBJ1-5,TRBV24-1,CATLPPVYSNQPQHF,TGTGCCACCCTCCCCCCAGTTTATAGCAATCAGCCCCAGCATTTT
-,-,TRBJ1-2,TRBV19,CASCPAGYGYTF,TGTGCCAGTTGCCCGGCGGGCTATGGCTACACCTTC
-,TRBD1,TRBJ2-7,TRBV6-5,CASSWTGQTYEQYF,TGTGCCAGCAGTTGGACAGGGCAAACCTACGAGCAGTACTTC
-,TRBD2,TRBJ2-1,TRBV6-6,CASSFRAGLAGNEQFF,TGTGCCAGCAGTTTTAGGGCGGGACTAGCGGGAAATGAGCAGTTCTTC
-,-,TRBJ2-6,TRBV15,CATSGTTEGDFSGANVLTF,TGTGCCACCAGCGGTACAACGGAGGGGGACTTCTCTGGGGCCAACGTCCTGACTTTC
-,TRBD1,TRBJ2-7,TRBV7-2,CASRPPGQASYEQYF,TGTGCCAGCAGACCTCCGGGACAGGCCTCCTACGAGCAGTACTTC
few,-,TRBJ2-3,TRBV6-4,CASSDSERDTQYF,TGTGCCAGCAGTGACTCGGAGAGAGATACGCAGTATTTT
-,-,TRBJ1-1,TRBV5-1,CASSFTGNTEAFF,TGCGCCAGCAGCTTCACAGGAAACACTGAAGCTTTCTTT
-,TRBD2,TRBJ2-3,TRBV11-2,CASSLRPAGGTDTQYF,TGTGCCAGCAGCTTACGGCCAGCGGGGGGCACAGATACGCAGTATTTT
once,TRBD1,TRBJ1-1,TRBV5-4,CASSKGTAMNTEAFF,TGTGCCAGCAGCAAAGGGACAGCCATGAACACTGAAGCTTTCTTT
-,TRBD1,TRBJ1-6,TRBV7-2,CASSSGQINSPLHF,TGTGCCAGCAGCTCGGGACAGATCAATTCACCCCTCCACTTT
-,TRBD2,TRBJ2-1,TRBV11-3,CASSLTGTSGGGQFF,TGTGCCAGCAGCCTCACCGGGACTAGCGGGGGGGGGCAGTTCTTC
-,TRBD2,TRBJ2-3,TRBV2,CASSGAGGPTDTQYF,TGTGCCAGCAGTGGTGCGGGGGGGCCAACAGATACGCAGTATTTT
-,-,TRBJ1-1,TRBV27,CASSLGLPTSEAFF,TGTGCCAGCAGTTTAGGGCTACCAACGAGTGAAGCTTTCTTT
-,-,TRBJ2-1,TRBV19,CASSNTGPLSSYNEQFF,TGTGCCAGTAGTAACACCGGGCCGTTGAGCTCCTACAATGAGCAGTTCTTC
-,-,TRBJ2-3,TRBV27,CASSLRIEAFTDTQYF,TGTGCCAGCAGTTTACGGATCGAGGCCTTCACAGATACGCAGTATTTT
-,-,TRBJ1-2,TRBV9,CASSVQSGIRGYTF,TGTGCCAGCAGCGTCCAATCAGGGATCCGTGGCTACACCTTC
-,TRBD1,TRBJ1-1,TRBV7-2,CASSLRAGGGGEAFF,TGTGCCAGCAGCTTAAGGGCAGGGGGCGGTGGTGAAGCTTTCTTT
-,TRBD1,TRBJ2-7,TRBV3-1/TRBV3-2,CASSQAGTGYEQYF,TGTGCCAGCAGCCAAGCAGGGACAGGATACGAGCAGTACTTC
-,-,TRBJ1-3,TRBV29-1,CSVDQGGNTIYF,TGCAGCGTTGACCAGGGGGGAAACACCATATATTTT
few,-,TRBJ1-6,TRBV7-2,CASSLDGGAGTYSPLHF,TGTGCCAGCAGCTTAGACGGCGGGGCAGGGACCTATTCACCCCTCCACTTT
-,-,TRBJ1-1,TRBV6-2/TRBV6-3,CASSRGPTDRTANTEAFF,TGTGCCAGCAGCCGCGGTCCCACCGATAGGACGGCCAACACTGAAGCTTTCTTT
-,-,TRBJ1-2,TRBV4-3,CASSQELGSSYGYTF,TGCGCCAGCAGCCAAGAACTCGGGAGCTCCTATGGCTACACCTTC
-,TRBD1,TRBJ1-2,TRBV30,CACYRGRDGYTF,TGTGCCTGCTACAGGGGAAGGGATGGCTACACCTTC
-,-,TRBJ1-1,TRBV18,CASSPLDTGPRNTEAFF,TGTGCCAGCTCACCACTCGATACAGGGCCCCGTAACACTGAAGCTTTCTTT
-,-,TRBJ1-1,TRBV7-9,CACQNTEAFF,TGTGCCTGCCAGAACACTGAAGCTTTCTTT
-,TRBD2,TRBJ2-1,TRBV7-8,CASSSGLAGGQRNERFF,TGTGCCAGCAGCTCAGGACTAGCGGGGGGGCAGCGGAATGAGCGGTTCTTC
-,-,TRBJ1-1,TRBV5-1,CASSLGHANTEAFF,TGCGCCAGCAGCTTGGGACATGCGAACACTGAAGCTTTCTTT
-,-,TRBJ1-2,TRBV5-6,CASSLELSYGYTF,TGTGCCAGCAGCTTGGAACTGAGCTATGGCTACACCTTC
-,TRBD1,TRBJ1-5,TRBV28,CASTPGGSNQPQHF,TGTGCCAGCACCCCAGGGGGTAGCAATCAGCCCCAGCATTTT
-,-,TRBJ1-1,TRBV19,CASSIRGQDPNTEAFF,TGTGCCAGTAGTATCCGAGGGCAGGACCCGAACACTGAAGCTTTCTTT
-,-,TRBJ2-3,TRBV4-3,CASSLGASLRDTQYF,TGCGCCAGCAGCCTGGGGGCTAGCCTACGAGATACGCAGTATTTT
-,-,TRBJ2-1,TRBV3-1/TRBV3-2,CASSHGGRHNEQFF,TGTGCCAGCAGCCACGGGGGCAGACACAATGAGCAGTTCTTC
once,-,TRBJ2-1,TRBV29-1,CSVDQPAGHNEQFF,TGCAGCGTTGATCAGCCGGCGGGCCACAATGAGCAGTTCTTC
-,-,TRBJ2-3,TRBV9,CASSPDEAASTDTQYF,TGTGCCAGCAGCCCGGACGAGGCCGCTAGCACAGATACGCAGTATTTT